The 27 T cell receptor beta chains below come from one sample, sequenced in a study of sequential checkpoint blockade in melanoma. TCRdb's copy holds only in-frame clones and misses some; the assay was immunoSEQ multiplex PCR. The sample holds more than 1,500 clones, roughly 19% seen once. As to treatment: randomized to nivolumab then ipilimumab (arm A) or the reverse (arm B). The sequences come from tumor tissue (inferred from file names), collected from a patient given nivolumab and ipilimumab in sequence. Source of these receptors: a human donor with melanoma.

By frequency in the sample, this clone is medium-sized (0.01 to 0.1%). The rearrangement joins TRBV6-8 to TRBJ2-1, with D maybe TRBD2 (6 bases). Trimming took off 5 bases at V and 4 bases at J, with 15 bases between the two ends. The germline CDR1 and CDR2 sequences are MNHGY and SAAAGT. The CDR3 is 15 amino acids. The CDR3 sequence is CASSVEGSGYNEQFF. Here the CDR3 DNA reads TGTGCCAGCAGTGTGGAGGGGTCGGGGTACAATGAGCAGTTCTTC.

V is TRBV19 and J is TRBJ2-3; D is perhaps TRBD2 (5 bases). V lost 4 bases, J lost 1 base, and 9 bases lay in between. Per germline, CDR1 LNHDA and CDR2 SQIVND (reference sequence). This CDR3 is 14 amino acids long. The CDR3, as DNA: TGTGCCAGTAGTACTGACTACCGCACAGATACGCAGTATTTT. It is translated as CASSTDYRTDTQYF.

This clone was seen repeatedly, ten times or more. The V call is TRBV11-3, the J call TRBJ1-2; tentative D call: TRBD1 (5 bases). The ends were cut back, 4 bases at V and 4 bases at J, with 16 bases in the middle. The CDR3 has 15 residues. CDR1 and CDR2 (germline): SGHNT, YENEEA. CDR3 residues: CASSSPGGGGYGYTF. The CDR3, as DNA: TGTGCCAGCAGCTCCCCGGGCGGGGGTGGCTATGGCTACACCTTC.

This clone is termed medium-sized. V is TRBV11-3 and J is TRBJ1-2, with a weak D call TRBD1 (5 bases). Per the germline V gene, CDR1 is SGHNT and CDR2 is YENEEA. V was shortened by 5 bases and J by 7 bases, with 23 bases between the two germline ends. The CDR3 consists of 16 residues. The CDR3 here is CASSRDLTQERLGYTF. The CDR3 DNA reads as TGTGCCAGCAGCCGAGATCTGACACAGGAAAGGCTTGGCTACACCTTC.

The rearrangement uses TRBV19 and TRBJ2-6; 9 bases map to TRBD1. The CDR3 contains 16 residues. V was pared by 4 bases and J by 4 bases, with 5 bases of the junction left unmatched. Germline CDR1 LNHDA, CDR2 SQIVND (reference sequence). The CDR3 coding sequence is TGTGCCAGTAGTAACGGACAGGGGCAAGGGGCCAACGTCCTGACTTTC. This translates into CASSNGQGQGANVLTF.

CDR3 sequence: CASSPSGTVNSPLHF. The CDR3 DNA sequence: TGTGCCAGCTCACCATCCGGGACAGTTAATTCACCCCTCCACTTT. This chain joins TRBV18 and TRBJ1-6, with 7 bases matching TRBD1. The V segment lost 2 bases and the J segment 6 bases; nucleotides outside the gene matches: 4. CDR3 length equals 15 residues. Germline V CDR1 and CDR2: KGHSH, LQKENI.

This clone was counted only a few times. The chain carries TRBV19 and TRBJ2-1; D unclear. In germline, CDR1 is LNHDA, CDR2 SQIVND (reference sequence). Trimming took 5 bases from V and 0 from J, leaving 2 bases between them. The CDR3 is 12 residues long. The CDR3 sequence: CASSDSYNEQFF. The CDR3 region has the DNA TGTGCCAGTAGTGACTCCTACAATGAGCAGTTCTTC.

The rearrangement links TRBV5-1 to TRBJ1-2, with 9 bases matching TRBD1. The germline gives CDR1 SGHRS, CDR2 YFSETQ. There are 14 residues in the CDR3. Unmatched junction bases numbered 2, after V lost 2 bases and J lost 3 bases. The CDR3 DNA sequence: TGCGCCAGCAGCTTACAGGGGGCTGACTATGGCTACACCTTC. Protein: CASSLQGADYGYTF. Full variable domain (rest looked up from reference TRBV5-1 and TRBJ1-2): KAGVTQTPRYLIKTRGQQVTLSCSPISGHRSVSWYQQTPGQGLQFLFEYFSETQRNKGNFPGRFSGRQFSNSRSEMNVSTLELGDSALYLCASSLQGADYGYTFGSGTRLTVV.

This clone is medium-sized in the sample. The chain joins TRBV6-8 to TRBJ2-1; tentative D call: TRBD2 (5 bases). CDR1 is MNHGY, CDR2 SAAAGT, per germline. The CDR3 is made up of 14 amino acids. V lost 4 bases, J lost 4 bases, and 11 bases lay in between. This CDR3 is CASSSQPGYNEQFF. The CDR3, as DNA: TGTGCCAGCAGTTCCCAACCGGGGTACAATGAGCAGTTCTTC.

A few counts support this clone. The rearrangement links TRBV28 to TRBJ2-1, with 7 bases fitting TRBD2. The V gene's germline CDR1 is MDHEN and CDR2 SYDVKM. V was pared by 4 bases and J by 6 bases, with 9 bases of the junction left unmatched. The CDR3 spans 15 residues. CDR3 in DNA: TGTGCCAGCAGTTCCCCTAACCGGGAGGTCAATGAGCAGTTCTTC. It specifies CASSSPNREVNEQFF.

This clone was found a few times. V and J are TRBV30 and TRBJ2-4; the match to TRBD1 covers 8 bases. The germline V gene has CDR1 GTSNPN and CDR2 SVGIG (reference sequence). The V gene end was trimmed by 8 bases and the J gene end by 1 base; junction bases not matched to a gene: 7. This CDR3 has 14 amino acids. The CDR3 DNA reads as TGTGCCGCCGAAACAGGGGGGGCCAAAAACATTCAGTACTTC. Protein product: CAAETGGAKNIQYF.

This clone turned up a few times. V usage is TRBV7-2 and J usage is TRBJ2-1; unclear D gene. Trimming pared 3 bases from V and 1 base from J, leaving 4 bases between. Germline loops: CDR1 SGHTA, CDR2 FQGNSA. CDR3 length equals 13 residues. The CDR3 DNA is TGTGCCAGCAGCTTTCAATCCTACAATGAGCAGTTCTTC. It yields the protein CASSFQSYNEQFF.

This chain uses TRBV4-1 with TRBJ1-3; 7 nucleotides match TRBD1. Germline trimming cut 3 bases from V and 2 bases from J; bases unmatched to any gene: 1. The CDR3 loop spans 14 amino acids. CDR1 is MGHRA, CDR2 YSYEKL, per germline. The CDR3 protein is CASSHQGAGNTIYF. DNA for the CDR3: TGCGCCAGCAGCCATCAGGGGGCTGGAAACACCATATATTTT.

Relative to its sample, this clone is medium-sized. The V gene is TRBV6-8, the J gene TRBJ2-7; 7 bases agree with TRBD1. Germline V gene lookup returns CDR1 MNHGY and CDR2 SAAAGT. There are 14 residues in the CDR3. J lost 5 bases, V lost 6 bases, and 10 bases had no gene match. CDR3 nucleotides: TGTGCCAGCAGCCGACAAGCACAGGGGAACGAGCAGTACTTC. This sequence encodes CASSRQAQGNEQYF.

The chain joins TRBV5-1 to TRBJ2-2; D not certain. Trimming stripped 0 bases from V and 3 bases from J, with 9 bases between. Germline assignment: CDR1 SGHRS and CDR2 YFSETQ. This CDR3 is 15 amino acids long. CDR3 DNA sequence: TGCGCCAGCAGCTTGGCTGCGTCGGACACCGGGGAGCTGTTTTTT. This codes for CASSLAASDTGELFF. Drawing the rest from reference TRBV5-1 and TRBJ2-2, the complete variable domain is KAGVTQTPRYLIKTRGQQVTLSCSPISGHRSVSWYQQTPGQGLQFLFEYFSETQRNKGNFPGRFSGRQFSNSRSEMNVSTLELGDSALYLCASSLAASDTGELFFGEGSRLTVL.

The rearrangement links TRBV5-1 to TRBJ1-1; D gene ambiguous. V lost 3 bases and J lost 0, with 12 bases in between. Germline V gene lookup returns CDR1 SGHRS and CDR2 YFSETQ. CDR3 size: 15 residues. The CDR3 bases are TGCGCCAGCAGCTCGGCTACATCTATGAACACTGAAGCTTTCTTT. Translating gives CASSSATSMNTEAFF.

This clone has a handful of counts. A read error may account for a junction end that differs from germline. The rearrangement joins TRBV6-8 to TRBJ2-5; 9 bases fit TRBD1. The CDR3 has 16 amino acids. Germline V gene lookup returns CDR1 MNHGY and CDR2 SAAAGT. The CDR3 nucleotides read TGTGCCATCAGTGGTTCCCCGGGACAGGGACGTAGGACCCAGTACTTC. Translated: CAISGSPGQGRRTQYF.

This sequence joins TRBV28 and TRBJ2-1, with 7 bases matching TRBD2. J gave up 4 bases and V 5 bases, and 2 bases lay outside the gene matches. The CDR3 consists of 13 residues. Per germline, CDR1 MDHEN and CDR2 SYDVKM. CDR3 residues: CASSSGAYNEQFF. The CDR3 DNA reads as TGTGCCAGCAGTAGCGGGGCGTACAATGAGCAGTTCTTC.

As to this clone: The junction differs from germline at one of its ends, possibly a read error. X shows a residue whose base was not read or is ambiguous. The rearrangement links TRBV19 to TRBJ2-7, with 10 bases fitting TRBD2. Germline values: CDR1 LNHDA, CDR2 SQIVND (reference sequence). This CDR3 is 15 amino acids long. CDR3 amino acids: CXSSIRASGSPEQYF. DNA of the CDR3: TGTGYCAGTAGTATCCGGGCTAGCGGGAGCCCGGAGCAGTACTTC.

This clone ranks as medium-sized (0.01 to 0.1%). This sequence joins TRBV6-8 and TRBJ1-1, with D possibly TRBD1 on 6 matching bases. Germline assignment: CDR1 MNHGY and CDR2 SAAAGT. The CDR3 runs 14 residues. V dropped 5 bases and J dropped 1 base, with 11 bases sitting between them. Written as DNA, the CDR3 is TGTGCCAGCAGTCAACAGGGTTGGAACACTGAAGCTTTCTTT. Translated, it gives CASSQQGWNTEAFF.

Within the sample, this clone is medium-sized (0.01 to 0.1%). The chain joins TRBV11-3 to TRBJ2-5; D may be TRBD2 (7 bases). The CDR3 runs 17 residues. Trimming took off 5 bases at V and 4 bases at J, with 23 bases between the two ends. The germline V gene encodes CDR1 SGHNT and CDR2 YENEEA. CDR3 nucleotide sequence: TGTGCCAGCAGCCCCCTCAGGGGTGCGGGGGCCTTAGAGACCCAGTACTTC. Its translation is CASSPLRGAGALETQYF.

The table lists this clone with a few counts. The chain recombines TRBV14 with TRBJ1-1; 9 bases agree with TRBD1. V lost 0 bases to trimming and J lost 1 base; unmatched junction nucleotides: 12. This CDR3 region has 19 residues. The germline V gene encodes CDR1 SGHDN and CDR2 FVKESK. As DNA, the CDR3 is TGTGCCAGCAGCCAAGATGGAGGAAACAGGGGGCGGCCGAACACTGAAGCTTTCTTT. It specifies CASSQDGGNRGRPNTEAFF.

Relative to its sample, this clone is medium-sized (0.01 to 0.1%). This chain connects TRBV5-3 to TRBJ2-7; 9 bases agree with TRBD1. TRBV5-3 is labeled an ORF, and its function is uncertain. The ends lost 0 bases at V and 7 bases at J; junction bases unmatched: 8. The CDR3 has 15 amino acids. CDR3 region: CARSLAGQGAREQYF. CDR3 bases: TGTGCCAGAAGCTTGGCGGGACAGGGAGCTCGGGAGCAGTACTTC.

The chain uses TRBV18 and TRBJ1-5, with TRBD1 as a possible D gene (6 bases). The germline CDR1 and CDR2 sequences are KGHSH and LQKENI. The V end was cut by 1 base, the J end by 5 bases, with 9 bases between. The CDR3 extends over 14 amino acids. The CDR3 is CASSPRQEHQPQHF. CDR3 bases: TGTGCCAGCTCACCACGACAGGAGCATCAGCCCCAGCATTTT.

This clone was detected a few times. This chain links TRBV9 with TRBJ2-2; 10 bases agree with TRBD2. Trimming removed 5 bases from V and 7 bases from J; junction bases left unmatched: 8. The CDR3 consists of 15 residues. The germline CDR1 and CDR2 sequences are SGDLS and YYNGEE. CDR3 coding DNA: TGTGCCAGCAGTGGTCTAGCGGGAGACAGCGGGGAGCTGTTTTTT. This codes for CASSGLAGDSGELFF.

The CDR3 protein is CASSRHGTGHQPQHF. For the CDR3, the DNA is TGTGCCAGCAGTCGACACGGGACAGGACATCAGCCCCAGCATTTT. This chain links TRBV6-8 with TRBJ1-5; the match to TRBD1 covers 8 bases. The CDR3 consists of 15 residues. The trim removed 5 bases at V and 5 bases at J, leaving 8 bases unmatched. Germline CDR1 and CDR2: MNHGY and SAAAGT.

By share, this clone ranks as medium-sized. The V gene is TRBV4-1, the J gene TRBJ2-2; 7 positions match TRBD1. V dropped 4 bases and J dropped 4; count of bases not matched to a gene: 3. The germline V gene has CDR1 MGHRA and CDR2 YSYEKL. The CDR3 contains 14 residues. For the CDR3, the DNA is TGCGCCAGCAGCCGCCGGACAGGCACCGGGGAGCTGTTTTTT. Protein sequence: CASSRRTGTGELFF.